This TCR beta chain is from a study of shared clonotypes between healthy human individuals. Cells designated naive CD8 were CD45RO-negative and were positively selected for CCR7, with terminally differentiated effector memory CD45RA+ cells excluded. TCRdb's table, derived via immunoSEQ multiplex PCR, lists solely in-frame clones and lacks some. The sample consists of about 2.2 million clones, approximately 92% of them appearing once. Sequencing used naive CD8+ T cells from PBMCs. This receptor was identified in a man aged 18 to 35 in good health. Some clones in this sample may be carry-over from other donors' samples.

The CDR3, as DNA: TGTGCCAGCAGCTTGGTGTCGGGCGGTTACGAGCAGTACTTC. Encoded protein: CASSLVSGGYEQYF. This chain links TRBV5-6 with TRBJ2-7; D not resolved. V dropped 0 bases and J dropped 4 bases, with 11 bases sitting between them. The CDR3 is made up of 14 amino acids. In germline, CDR1 is SGHDT, CDR2 YYEEEE. Together with reference TRBV5-6 and TRBJ2-7, the CDR3 gives the full variable domain: DAGVTQSPTHLIKTRGQQVTLRCSPKSGHDTVSWYQQALGQGPQFIFQYYEEEERQRGNFPDRFSGHQFPNYSSELNVNALLLGDSALYLCASSLVSGGYEQYFGPGTRLTVT.